This T cell receptor beta chain comes out of a study of blood T cell repertoires in COVID-19 (dated by TCRdb to about 2020). Regarding the complete study: Samples covering the acute and convalescent phases of COVID-19 were provided by collaborators in the United States, Italy and Spain. The prospective study material was composed of cDNA or gDNA derived from T cells, B-cell-depleted T cells, or PBMCs. Subjects who had been exposed to COVID-19, were actively infected with it, or had recovered from it provided the deeply sampled blood TCRbeta repertoires that made up the dataset. A freely available public database, intended as a resource for researchers studying the immune response to SARS-CoV-2, is where the repertoires were released. The samples were drawn from the first 160 participants of the ongoing ImmuneRACE study and from under 1,500 subjects provided by 6 global collaborators. A de-identified subject ID, COVID-19 status, age in years and sex were almost always included in the sample metadata. Where available, HLA class I and class II types were obtained from metadata supplied by the sample provider rather than from assay-based typing. Here is what the overall study found, with its caveats: The quantity of clinical and demographic metadata differed by source and by participant and was supplied without curation.

TCRbeta CDR3 regions were amplified from genomic DNA by means of the immunoSEQ Assay, a bias-controlled multiplex PCR. As for the original processing: The number of nucleated cells in each sample was estimated by amplification of reference gene primers within the assay. Sequence reads were collapsed and filtered to measure the absolute abundance of every unique TCRbeta CDR3 rearrangement. For each sample, productive Simpson clonality was calculated as the square root of Simpson's diversity index across productive rearrangements. Entries here come from immuneACCESS through TCRdb and include only in-frame sequences with V and J called. Some clones fail to appear in such tables; in the studies checked, an unresolved V gene covers under half of the shortfall, and the cause of the remainder is unknown. The V and J calls and clone size are taken from that table; D and trimming were inferred from the DNA. This sample gives 40,000 to 45,000 clones in total; approximately 73% of them show up just once. The ten largest clonotypes hold about 25% of the sample.

This clone has just one count. The clone's antigen remains unknown. No quality values exist for individual bases; no much larger clone is one base distant. Each collaborating institution followed its own protocols to collect whole blood in K2EDTA tubes. For TCRbeta analysis, collaborator samples were shipped as frozen whole blood, as isolated PBMCs, or as DNA extracted from either sample type. This sequence originates from an elderly man with acute or convalescent COVID-19. Sequencing used peripheral blood.

The DNA is TGCGCCAGCAGTGAGGCGGGAGACGGCACAGATACGCAGTATTTT. It translates as CASSEAGDGTDTQYF. Recombination linked TRBV10-1 to TRBJ2-3; 7 of the junction bases match TRBD2. V is cut back by 2 bases and J by 1 base, with 3 bases in the junction unmatched. From its cysteine to its phenylalanine, the CDR3 spans 15 amino acids. The retained sequence is limited to the CDR3, 45 bases, with the frame set at the first base. The germline V gene (reference sequence) gives CDR1 as WNHNN and CDR2 as SYGVQD.